Presented here are 3 T cell receptor beta chains from one specimen sequenced in a study of T cell changes during pregnancy in multiple sclerosis. TCRdb's copy holds only in-frame clones and misses some; the assay was immunoSEQ multiplex PCR. Among just under 45,000 clones listed, around 90% were seen once. The sample was CD4+ T cells from peripheral blood mononuclear cells, taken in the first trimester of pregnancy. The receptors come from a female donor with multiple sclerosis, enrolled in a pregnancy study.

The V and J genes are TRBV28 and TRBJ1-2; D possibly corresponds to TRBD1 (6 bases). Trimming shortened V by 3 bases and J by 7 bases, and 18 bases separated the two germline ends. Germline CDR1 is MDHEN and CDR2 is SYDVKM. The CDR3 is 15 residues long. CDR3 loop: CASSLNEQGRAGYTF. In nucleotides, the CDR3 is TGTGCCAGCAGTTTGAATGAGCAGGGGAGGGCTGGCTACACCTTC.

The CDR3 here is CASSLTGLAGGTQETQYF. The DNA for the CDR3 is TGTGCCAGCAGCTTAACGGGACTAGCGGGAGGAACACAAGAGACCCAGTACTTC. The chain is built from TRBV7-3 and TRBJ2-5, with TRBD2 identical over 15 bases. The length of the CDR3 is 18 residues. Per the germline V gene, CDR1 is SGHTA and CDR2 is FQGTGA. V lost 0 bases and J lost 2; bases outside the gene matches: 4.

The chain carries TRBV7-2 and TRBJ1-4, with 9 bases fitting TRBD1. Germline loops: CDR1 SGHTA, CDR2 FQGNSA. The CDR3 length is 14 residues. The V and J ends lost 3 bases and 7 bases, in that order; junction bases with no gene match: 3. The CDR3 protein is CASSLTGGSEKLFF. DNA for the CDR3: TGTGCCAGCAGCTTGACAGGGGGAAGTGAAAAACTGTTTTTT.